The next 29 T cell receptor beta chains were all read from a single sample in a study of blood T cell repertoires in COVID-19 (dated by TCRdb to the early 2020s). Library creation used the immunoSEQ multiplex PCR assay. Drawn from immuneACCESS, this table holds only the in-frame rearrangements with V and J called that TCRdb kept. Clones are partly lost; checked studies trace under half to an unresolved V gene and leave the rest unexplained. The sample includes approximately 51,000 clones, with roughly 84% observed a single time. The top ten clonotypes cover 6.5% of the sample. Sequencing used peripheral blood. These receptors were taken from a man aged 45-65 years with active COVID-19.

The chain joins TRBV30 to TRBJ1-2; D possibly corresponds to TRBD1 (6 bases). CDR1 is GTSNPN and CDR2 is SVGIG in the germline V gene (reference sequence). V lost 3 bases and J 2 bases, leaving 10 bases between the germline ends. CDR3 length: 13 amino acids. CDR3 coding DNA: TGTGCCTGGAGCGGACAGCCCAACTATGGCTACACCTTC. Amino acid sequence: CAWSGQPNYGYTF.

CDR3 region: CASSAGPAGVPGLQYF. Written as DNA, the CDR3 is TGTGCCAGCAGTGCTGGGCCAGCGGGGGTACCGGGCCTTCAGTACTTC. The rearrangement links TRBV9 to TRBJ2-4, with TRBD2 identical over 8 bases. The CDR3 runs 16 residues. Looked up from germline, CDR1 is SGDLS and CDR2 is YYNGEE. Unmatched junction bases numbered 18, after V lost 5 bases and J lost 11 bases.

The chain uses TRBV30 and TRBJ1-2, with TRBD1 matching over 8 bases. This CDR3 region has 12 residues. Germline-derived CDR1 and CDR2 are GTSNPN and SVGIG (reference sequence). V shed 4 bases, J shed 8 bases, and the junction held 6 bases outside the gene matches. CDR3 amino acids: CAWTGGAWGYTF. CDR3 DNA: TGTGCCTGGACAGGGGGCGCGTGGGGCTACACCTTC. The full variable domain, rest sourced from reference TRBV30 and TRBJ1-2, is SQTIHQWPATLVQPVGSPLSLECTVEGTSNPNLYWYRQAAGRGLQLLFYSVGIGQISSEVPQNLSASRPQDRQFILSSKKLLLSDSGFYLCAWTGGAWGYTFGSGTRLTVV.

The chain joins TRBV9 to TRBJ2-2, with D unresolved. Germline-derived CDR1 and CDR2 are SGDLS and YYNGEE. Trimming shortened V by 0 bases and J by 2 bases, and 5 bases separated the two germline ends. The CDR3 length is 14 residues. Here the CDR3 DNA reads TGTGCCAGCAGCGTAGATCTTAACACCGGGGAGCTGTTTTTT. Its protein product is CASSVDLNTGELFF. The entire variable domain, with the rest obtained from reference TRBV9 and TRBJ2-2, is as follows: DSGVTQTPKHLITATGQRVTLRCSPRSGDLSVYWYQQSLDQGLQFLIQYYNGEERAKGNILERFSAQQFPDLHSELNLSSLELGDSALYFCASSVDLNTGELFFGEGSRLTVL.

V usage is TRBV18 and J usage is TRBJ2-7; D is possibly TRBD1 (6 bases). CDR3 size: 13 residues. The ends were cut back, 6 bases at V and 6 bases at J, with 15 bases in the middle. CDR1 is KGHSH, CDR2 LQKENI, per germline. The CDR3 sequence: CASSRQDLGEQYF. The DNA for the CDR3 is TGTGCCAGCTCCCGACAGGATCTGGGCGAGCAGTACTTC. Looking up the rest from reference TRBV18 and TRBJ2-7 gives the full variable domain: NAGVMQNPRHLVRRRGQEARLRCSPMKGHSHVYWYRQLPEEGLKFMVYLQKENIIDESGMPKERFSAEFPKEGPSILRIQQVVRGDSAAYFCASSRQDLGEQYFGPGTRLTVT.

The CDR3 sequence is CASSLGTSAADTQYF. Written as DNA, the CDR3 is TGCGCCAGCAGCTTGGGGACTAGCGCCGCAGATACGCAGTATTTT. This chain joins TRBV5-1 and TRBJ2-3; 9 bases map to TRBD2. CDR1 is SGHRS, CDR2 YFSETQ, per germline. V lost 0 bases, J lost 4 bases, and 3 bases stayed unmatched. The CDR3 consists of 15 residues.

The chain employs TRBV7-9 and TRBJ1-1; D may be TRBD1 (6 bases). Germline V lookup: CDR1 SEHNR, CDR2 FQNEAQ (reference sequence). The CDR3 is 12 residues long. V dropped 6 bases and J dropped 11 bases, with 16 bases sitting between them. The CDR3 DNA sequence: TGTGCCAGCAGTCTAGCAGGGGCTATGGCTTTCTTT. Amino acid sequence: CASSLAGAMAFF.

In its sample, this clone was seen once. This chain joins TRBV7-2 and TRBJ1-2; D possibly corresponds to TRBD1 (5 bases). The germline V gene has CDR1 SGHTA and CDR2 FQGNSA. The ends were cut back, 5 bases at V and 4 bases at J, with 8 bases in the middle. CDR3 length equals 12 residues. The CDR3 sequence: CASSKDSYGYTF. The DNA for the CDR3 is TGTGCCAGCAGCAAAGACAGCTATGGCTACACCTTC.

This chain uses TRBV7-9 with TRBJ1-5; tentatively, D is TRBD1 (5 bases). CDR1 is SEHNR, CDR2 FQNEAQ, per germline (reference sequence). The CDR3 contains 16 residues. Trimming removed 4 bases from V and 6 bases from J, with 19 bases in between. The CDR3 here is CASSSTSGRKGQPQHF. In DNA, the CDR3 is TGTGCCAGCAGCTCCACCTCAGGGAGGAAGGGTCAGCCCCAGCATTTT.

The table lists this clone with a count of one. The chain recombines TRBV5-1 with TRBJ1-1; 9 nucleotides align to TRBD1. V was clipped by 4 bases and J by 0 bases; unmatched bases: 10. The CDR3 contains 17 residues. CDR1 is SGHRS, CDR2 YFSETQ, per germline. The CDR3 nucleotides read TGCGCCAGCAGCCAAGGACAGGGGAACGTAATGAACACTGAAGCTTTCTTT. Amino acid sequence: CASSQGQGNVMNTEAFF. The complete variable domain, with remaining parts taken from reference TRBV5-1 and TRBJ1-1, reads KAGVTQTPRYLIKTRGQQVTLSCSPISGHRSVSWYQQTPGQGLQFLFEYFSETQRNKGNFPGRFSGRQFSNSRSEMNVSTLELGDSALYLCASSQGQGNVMNTEAFFGQGTRLTVV.

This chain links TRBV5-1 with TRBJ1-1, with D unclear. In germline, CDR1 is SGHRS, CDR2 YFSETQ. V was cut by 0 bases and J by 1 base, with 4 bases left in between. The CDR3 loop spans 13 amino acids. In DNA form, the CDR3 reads TGCGCCAGCAGCTTGGGAGAGAACACTGAAGCTTTCTTT. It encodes CASSLGENTEAFF.

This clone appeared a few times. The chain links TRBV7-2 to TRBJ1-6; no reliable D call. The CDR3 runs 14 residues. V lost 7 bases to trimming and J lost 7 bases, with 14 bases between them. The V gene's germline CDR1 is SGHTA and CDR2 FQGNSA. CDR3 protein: CASTRLGENSPLHF. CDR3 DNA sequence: TGTGCCAGCACCCGTCTTGGGGAGAATTCACCCCTCCACTTT.

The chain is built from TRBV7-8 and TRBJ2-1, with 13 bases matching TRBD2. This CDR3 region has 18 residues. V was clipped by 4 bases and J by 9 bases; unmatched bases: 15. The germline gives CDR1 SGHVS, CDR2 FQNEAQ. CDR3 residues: CASSWELAGGTLRGEQFF. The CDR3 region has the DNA TGTGCCAGCAGCTGGGAACTAGCGGGGGGGACCCTCCGGGGTGAGCAGTTCTTC.

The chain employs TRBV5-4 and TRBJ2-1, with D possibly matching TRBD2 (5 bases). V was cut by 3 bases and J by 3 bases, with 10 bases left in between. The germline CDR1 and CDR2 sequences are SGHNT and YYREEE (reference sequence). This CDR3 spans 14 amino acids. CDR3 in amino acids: CASSSSSSYNEQFF. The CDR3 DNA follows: TGTGCCAGCAGCTCTAGCTCTAGCTACAATGAGCAGTTCTTC.

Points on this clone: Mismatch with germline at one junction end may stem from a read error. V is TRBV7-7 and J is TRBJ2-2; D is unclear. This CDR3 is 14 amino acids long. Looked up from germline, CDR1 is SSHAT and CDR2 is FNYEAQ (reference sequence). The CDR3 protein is CASSPSPATGELFF. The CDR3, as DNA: TGTGCTAGCAGCCCTAGTCCCGCCACCGGGGAGCTGTTTTTT.

The CDR3 sequence is CASSPDKVGGGELFF. For the CDR3, the DNA is TGCGCCAGCAGCCCTGACAAGGTTGGTGGCGGGGAGCTGTTTTTT. The chain carries TRBV5-1 and TRBJ2-2; D is uncertain. Germline V gives CDR1 SGHRS, CDR2 YFSETQ. The V gene lost 4 bases and the J gene lost 7 bases, with 17 bases spanning the gap. This CDR3 region has 15 residues.

The CDR3 bases are TGTGCCAGCAGTGCAGCGACCCGGGTGGAGACCCAGTACTTC. Protein product: CASSAATRVETQYF. The rearrangement links TRBV25-1 to TRBJ2-5, with unresolved D. V was clipped by 4 bases and J by 5 bases, with 14 bases between them. The CDR3 covers 14 residues. Germline CDR1 is MGHDK and CDR2 is SYGVNS.

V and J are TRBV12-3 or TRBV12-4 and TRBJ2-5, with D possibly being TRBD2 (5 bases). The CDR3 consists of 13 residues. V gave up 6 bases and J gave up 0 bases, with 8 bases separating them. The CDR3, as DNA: TGTGCCAGCAGGCGGGCACACCAAGAGACCCAGTACTTC. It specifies CASRRAHQETQYF.

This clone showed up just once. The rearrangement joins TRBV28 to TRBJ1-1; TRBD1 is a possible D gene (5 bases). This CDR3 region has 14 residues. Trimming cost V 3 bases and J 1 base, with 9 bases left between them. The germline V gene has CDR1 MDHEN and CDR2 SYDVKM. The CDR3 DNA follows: TGTGCCAGCAGTTTGACAGACCGGAACACTGAAGCTTTCTTT. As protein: CASSLTDRNTEAFF.

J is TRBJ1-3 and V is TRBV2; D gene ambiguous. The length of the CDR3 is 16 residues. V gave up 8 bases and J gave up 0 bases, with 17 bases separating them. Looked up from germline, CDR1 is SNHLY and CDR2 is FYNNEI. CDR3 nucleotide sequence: TGTGCCAGCGGATTCGATAGCCTGCTCTCTGGAAACACCATATATTTT. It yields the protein CASGFDSLLSGNTIYF.

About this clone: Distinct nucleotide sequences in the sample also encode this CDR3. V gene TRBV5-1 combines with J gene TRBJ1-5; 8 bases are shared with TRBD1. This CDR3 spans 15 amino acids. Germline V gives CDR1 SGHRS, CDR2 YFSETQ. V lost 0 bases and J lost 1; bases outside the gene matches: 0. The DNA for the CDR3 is TGCGCCAGCAGCTTGGGACAGGGGAGCAATCAGCCCCAGCATTTT. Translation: CASSLGQGSNQPQHF.

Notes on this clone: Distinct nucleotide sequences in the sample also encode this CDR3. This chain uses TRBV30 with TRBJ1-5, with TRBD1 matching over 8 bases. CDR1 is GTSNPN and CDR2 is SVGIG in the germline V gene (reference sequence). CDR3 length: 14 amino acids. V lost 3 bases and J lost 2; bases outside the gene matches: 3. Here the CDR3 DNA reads TGTGCCTGGAGCCTGGGACAGGGCAATCAGCCCCAGCATTTT. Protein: CAWSLGQGNQPQHF. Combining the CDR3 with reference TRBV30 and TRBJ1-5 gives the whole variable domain SQTIHQWPATLVQPVGSPLSLECTVEGTSNPNLYWYRQAAGRGLQLLFYSVGIGQISSEVPQNLSASRPQDRQFILSSKKLLLSDSGFYLCAWSLGQGNQPQHFGDGTRLSIL.

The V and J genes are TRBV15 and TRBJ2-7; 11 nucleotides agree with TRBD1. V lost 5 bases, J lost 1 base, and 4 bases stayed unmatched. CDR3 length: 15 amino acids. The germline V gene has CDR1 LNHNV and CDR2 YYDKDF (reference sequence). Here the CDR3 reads CATSEGTGGSYEQYF. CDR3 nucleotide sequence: TGTGCCACCAGCGAGGGGACAGGGGGGTCCTACGAGCAGTACTTC. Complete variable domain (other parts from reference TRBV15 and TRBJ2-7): DAMVIQNPRYQVTQFGKPVTLSCSQTLNHNVMYWYQQKSSQAPKLLFHYYDKDFNNEADTPDNFQSRRPNTSFCFLDIRSPGLGDTAMYLCATSEGTGGSYEQYFGPGTRLTVT.

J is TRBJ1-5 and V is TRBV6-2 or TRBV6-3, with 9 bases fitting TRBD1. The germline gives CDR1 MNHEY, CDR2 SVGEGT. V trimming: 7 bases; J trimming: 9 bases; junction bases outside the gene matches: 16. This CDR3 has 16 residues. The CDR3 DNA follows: TGTGCCAGCAACCCCCTACAGACAGGGGGGAGTTTGCCCCAGCATTTT. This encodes CASNPLQTGGSLPQHF.

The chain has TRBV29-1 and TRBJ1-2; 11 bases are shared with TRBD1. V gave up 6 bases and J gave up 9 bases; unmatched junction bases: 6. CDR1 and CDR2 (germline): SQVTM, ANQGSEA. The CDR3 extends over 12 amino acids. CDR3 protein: CSVSGQGASYTF. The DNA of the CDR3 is TGCAGCGTATCCGGACAGGGGGCAAGCTACACCTTC. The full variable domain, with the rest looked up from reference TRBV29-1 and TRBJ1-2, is SAVISQKPSRDICQRGTSLTIQCQVDSQVTMMFWYRQQPGQSLTLIATANQGSEATYESGFVIDKFPISRPNLTFSTLTVSNMSPEDSSIYLCSVSGQGASYTFGSGTRLTVV.

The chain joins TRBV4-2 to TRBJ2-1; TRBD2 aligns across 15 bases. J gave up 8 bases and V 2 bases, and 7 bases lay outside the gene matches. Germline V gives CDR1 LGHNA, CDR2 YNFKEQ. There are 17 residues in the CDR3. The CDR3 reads CASSQRTSGGAKDEQFF. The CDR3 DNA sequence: TGTGCCAGCAGCCAAAGGACTAGCGGGGGGGCCAAGGATGAGCAGTTCTTC.

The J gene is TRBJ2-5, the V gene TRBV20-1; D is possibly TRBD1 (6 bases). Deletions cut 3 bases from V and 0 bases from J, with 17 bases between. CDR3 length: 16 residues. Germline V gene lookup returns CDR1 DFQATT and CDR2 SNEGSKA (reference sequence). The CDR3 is CSASRGNPQYQETQYF. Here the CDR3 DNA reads TGCAGTGCTAGTAGGGGGAACCCCCAGTACCAAGAGACCCAGTACTTC.

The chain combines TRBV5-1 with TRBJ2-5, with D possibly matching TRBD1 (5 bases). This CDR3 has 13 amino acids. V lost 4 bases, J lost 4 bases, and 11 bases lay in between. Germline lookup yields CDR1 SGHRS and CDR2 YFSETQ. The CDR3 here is CASSLRGGETQYF. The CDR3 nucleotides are TGCGCCAGCAGCCTTAGGGGTGGAGAGACCCAGTACTTC.

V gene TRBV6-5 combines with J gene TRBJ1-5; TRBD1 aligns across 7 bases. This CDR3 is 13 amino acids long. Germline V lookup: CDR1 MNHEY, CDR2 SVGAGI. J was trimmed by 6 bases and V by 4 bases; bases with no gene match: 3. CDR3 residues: CASSFDRVQPQHF. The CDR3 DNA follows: TGTGCCAGCAGTTTCGACAGGGTTCAGCCCCAGCATTTT.